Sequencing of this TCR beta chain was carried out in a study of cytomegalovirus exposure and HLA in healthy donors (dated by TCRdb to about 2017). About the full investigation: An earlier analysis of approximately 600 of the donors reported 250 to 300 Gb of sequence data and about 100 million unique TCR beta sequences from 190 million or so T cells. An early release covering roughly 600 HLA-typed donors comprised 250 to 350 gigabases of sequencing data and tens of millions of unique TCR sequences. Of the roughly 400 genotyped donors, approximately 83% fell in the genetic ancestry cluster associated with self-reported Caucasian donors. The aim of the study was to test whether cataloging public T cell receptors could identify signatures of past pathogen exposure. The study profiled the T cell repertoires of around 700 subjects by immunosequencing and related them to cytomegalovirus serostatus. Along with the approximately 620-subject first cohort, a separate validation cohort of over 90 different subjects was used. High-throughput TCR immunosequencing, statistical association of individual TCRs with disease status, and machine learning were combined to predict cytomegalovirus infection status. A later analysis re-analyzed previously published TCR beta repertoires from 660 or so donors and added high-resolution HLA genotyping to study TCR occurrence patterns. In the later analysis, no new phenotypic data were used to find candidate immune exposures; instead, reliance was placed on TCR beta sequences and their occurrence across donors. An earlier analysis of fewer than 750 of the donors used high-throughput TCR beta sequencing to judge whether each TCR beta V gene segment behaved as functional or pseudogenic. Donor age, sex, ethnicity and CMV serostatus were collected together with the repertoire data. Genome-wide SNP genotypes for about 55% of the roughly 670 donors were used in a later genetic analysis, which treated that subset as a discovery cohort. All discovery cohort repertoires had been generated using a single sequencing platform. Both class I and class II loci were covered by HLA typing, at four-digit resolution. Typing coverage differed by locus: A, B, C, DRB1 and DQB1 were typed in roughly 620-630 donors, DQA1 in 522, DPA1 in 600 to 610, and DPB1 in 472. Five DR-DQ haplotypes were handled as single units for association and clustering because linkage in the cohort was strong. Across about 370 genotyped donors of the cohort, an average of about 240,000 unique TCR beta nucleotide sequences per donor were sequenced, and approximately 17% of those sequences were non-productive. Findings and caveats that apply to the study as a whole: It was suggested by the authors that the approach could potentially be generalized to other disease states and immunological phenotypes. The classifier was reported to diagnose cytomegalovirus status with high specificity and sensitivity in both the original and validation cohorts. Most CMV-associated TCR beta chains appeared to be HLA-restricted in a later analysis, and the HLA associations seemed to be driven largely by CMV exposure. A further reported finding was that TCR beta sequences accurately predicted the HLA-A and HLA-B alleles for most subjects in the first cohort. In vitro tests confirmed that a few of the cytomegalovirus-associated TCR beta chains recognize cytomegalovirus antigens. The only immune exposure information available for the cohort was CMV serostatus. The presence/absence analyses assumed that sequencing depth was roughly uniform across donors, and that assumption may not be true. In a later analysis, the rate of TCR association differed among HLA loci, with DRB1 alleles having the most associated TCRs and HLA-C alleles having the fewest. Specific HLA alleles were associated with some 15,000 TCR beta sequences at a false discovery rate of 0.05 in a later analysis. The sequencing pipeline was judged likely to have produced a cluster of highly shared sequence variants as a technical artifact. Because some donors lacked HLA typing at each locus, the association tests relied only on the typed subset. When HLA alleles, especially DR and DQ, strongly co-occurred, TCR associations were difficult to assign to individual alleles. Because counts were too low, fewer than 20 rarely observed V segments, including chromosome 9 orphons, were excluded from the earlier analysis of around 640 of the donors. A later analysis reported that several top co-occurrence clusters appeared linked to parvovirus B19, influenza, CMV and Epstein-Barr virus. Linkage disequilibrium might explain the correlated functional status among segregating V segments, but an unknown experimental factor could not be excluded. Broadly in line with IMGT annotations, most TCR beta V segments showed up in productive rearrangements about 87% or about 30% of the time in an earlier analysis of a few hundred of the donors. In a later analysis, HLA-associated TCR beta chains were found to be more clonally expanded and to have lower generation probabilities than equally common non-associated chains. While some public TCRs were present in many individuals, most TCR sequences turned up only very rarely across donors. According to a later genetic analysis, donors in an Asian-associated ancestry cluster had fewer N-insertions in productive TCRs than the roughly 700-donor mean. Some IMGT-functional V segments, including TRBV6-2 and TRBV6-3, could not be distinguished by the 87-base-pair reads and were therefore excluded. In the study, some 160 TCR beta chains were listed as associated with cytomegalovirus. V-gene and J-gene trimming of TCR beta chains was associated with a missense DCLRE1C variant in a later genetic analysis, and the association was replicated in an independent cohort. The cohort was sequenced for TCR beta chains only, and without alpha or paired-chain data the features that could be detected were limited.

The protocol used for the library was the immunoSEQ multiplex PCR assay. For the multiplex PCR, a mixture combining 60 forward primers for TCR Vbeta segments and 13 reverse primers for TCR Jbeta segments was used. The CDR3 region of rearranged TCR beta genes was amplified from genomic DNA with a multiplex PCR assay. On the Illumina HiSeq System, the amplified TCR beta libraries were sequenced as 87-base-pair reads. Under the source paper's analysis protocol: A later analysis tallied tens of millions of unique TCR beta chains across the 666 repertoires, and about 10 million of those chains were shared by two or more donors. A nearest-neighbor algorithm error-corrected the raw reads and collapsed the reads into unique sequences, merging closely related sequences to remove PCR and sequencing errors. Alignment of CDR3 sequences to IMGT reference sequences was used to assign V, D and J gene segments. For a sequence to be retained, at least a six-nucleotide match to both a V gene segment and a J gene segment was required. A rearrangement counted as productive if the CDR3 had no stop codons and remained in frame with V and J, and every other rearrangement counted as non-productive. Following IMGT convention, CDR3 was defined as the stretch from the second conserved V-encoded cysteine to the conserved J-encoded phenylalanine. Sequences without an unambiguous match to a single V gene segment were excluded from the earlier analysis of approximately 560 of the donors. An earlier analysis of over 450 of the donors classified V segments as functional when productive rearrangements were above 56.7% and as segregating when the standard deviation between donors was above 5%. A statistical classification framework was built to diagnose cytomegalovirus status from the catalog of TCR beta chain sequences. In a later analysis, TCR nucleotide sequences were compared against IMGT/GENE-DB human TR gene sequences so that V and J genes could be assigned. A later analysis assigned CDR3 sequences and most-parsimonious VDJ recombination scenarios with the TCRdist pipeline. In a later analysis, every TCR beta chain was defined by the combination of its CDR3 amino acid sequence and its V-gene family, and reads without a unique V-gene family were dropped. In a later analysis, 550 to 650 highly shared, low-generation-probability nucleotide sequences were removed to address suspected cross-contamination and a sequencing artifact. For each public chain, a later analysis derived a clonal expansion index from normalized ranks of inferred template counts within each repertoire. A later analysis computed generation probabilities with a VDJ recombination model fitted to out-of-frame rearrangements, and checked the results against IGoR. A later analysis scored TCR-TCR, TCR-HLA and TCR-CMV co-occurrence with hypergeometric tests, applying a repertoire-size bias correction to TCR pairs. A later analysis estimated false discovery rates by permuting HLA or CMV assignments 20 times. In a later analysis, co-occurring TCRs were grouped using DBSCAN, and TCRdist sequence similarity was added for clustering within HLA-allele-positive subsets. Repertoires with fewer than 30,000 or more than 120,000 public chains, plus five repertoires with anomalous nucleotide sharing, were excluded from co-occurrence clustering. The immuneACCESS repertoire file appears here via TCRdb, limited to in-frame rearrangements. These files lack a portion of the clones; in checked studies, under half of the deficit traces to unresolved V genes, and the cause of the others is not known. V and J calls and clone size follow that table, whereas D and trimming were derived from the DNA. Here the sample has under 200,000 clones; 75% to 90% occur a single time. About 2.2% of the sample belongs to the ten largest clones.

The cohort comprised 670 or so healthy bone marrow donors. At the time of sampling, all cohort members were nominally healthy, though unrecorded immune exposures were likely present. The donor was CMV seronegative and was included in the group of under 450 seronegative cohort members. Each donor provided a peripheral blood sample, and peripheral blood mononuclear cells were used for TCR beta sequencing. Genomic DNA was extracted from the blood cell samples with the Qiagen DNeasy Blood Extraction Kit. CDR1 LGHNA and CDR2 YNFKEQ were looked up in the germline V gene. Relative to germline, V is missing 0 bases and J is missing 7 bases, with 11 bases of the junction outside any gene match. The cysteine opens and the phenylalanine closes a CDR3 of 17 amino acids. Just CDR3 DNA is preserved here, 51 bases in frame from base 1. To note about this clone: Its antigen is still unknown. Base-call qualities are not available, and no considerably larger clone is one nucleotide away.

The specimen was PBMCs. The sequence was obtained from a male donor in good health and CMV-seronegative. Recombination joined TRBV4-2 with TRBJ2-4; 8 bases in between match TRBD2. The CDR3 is CASSQDPSGGAGNIQYF. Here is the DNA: TGTGCCAGCAGCCAAGATCCATCGGGGGGGGCTGGGAACATTCAGTACTTC.